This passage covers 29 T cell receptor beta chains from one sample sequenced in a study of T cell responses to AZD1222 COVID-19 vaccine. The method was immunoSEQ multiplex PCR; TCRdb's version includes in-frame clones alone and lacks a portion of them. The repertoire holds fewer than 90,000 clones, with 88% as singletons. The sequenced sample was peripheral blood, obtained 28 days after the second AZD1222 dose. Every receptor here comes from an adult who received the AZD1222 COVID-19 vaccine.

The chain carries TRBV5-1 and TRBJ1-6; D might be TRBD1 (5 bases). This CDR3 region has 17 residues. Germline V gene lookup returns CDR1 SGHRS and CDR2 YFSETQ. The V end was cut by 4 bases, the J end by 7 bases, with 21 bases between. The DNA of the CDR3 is TGCGCCAGCAGCCCATACCTTAGGGGCGGAGGGAATTCACCCCTCCACTTT. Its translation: CASSPYLRGGGNSPLHF.

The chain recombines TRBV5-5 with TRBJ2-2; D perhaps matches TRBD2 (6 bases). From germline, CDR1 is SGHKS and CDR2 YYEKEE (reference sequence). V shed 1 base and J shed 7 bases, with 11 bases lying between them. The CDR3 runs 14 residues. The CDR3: CASSLLTGVGELFF. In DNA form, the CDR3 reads TGTGCCAGCAGCTTGTTGACGGGGGTCGGGGAGCTGTTTTTT.

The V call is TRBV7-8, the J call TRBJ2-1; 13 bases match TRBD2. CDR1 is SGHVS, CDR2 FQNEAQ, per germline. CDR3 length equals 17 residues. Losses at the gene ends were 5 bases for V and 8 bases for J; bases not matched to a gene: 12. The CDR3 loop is CASSQRLAGGPRHEQFF. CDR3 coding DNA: TGTGCCAGCAGCCAGCGACTAGCGGGAGGTCCTCGCCATGAGCAGTTCTTC.

CDR3 DNA: TGTGCCAGCAGTGGGACAGGGGGCGGCGGTGGCAATCAGCCCCAGCATTTT. Its translation: CASSGTGGGGGNQPQHF. The V call is TRBV25-1, the J call TRBJ1-5, with TRBD1 matching 11 bases. The germline V gene has CDR1 MGHDK and CDR2 SYGVNS. The CDR3 length is 17 residues. The V segment lost 4 bases and the J segment 2 bases; nucleotides outside the gene matches: 7.

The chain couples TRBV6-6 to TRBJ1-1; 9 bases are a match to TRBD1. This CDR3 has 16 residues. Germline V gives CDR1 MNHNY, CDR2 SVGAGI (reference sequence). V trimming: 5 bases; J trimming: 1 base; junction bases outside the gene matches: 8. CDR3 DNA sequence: TGTGCCAGCAGTCAACAGGGGGCGAGAGGGAACACTGAAGCTTTCTTT. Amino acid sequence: CASSQQGARGNTEAFF.

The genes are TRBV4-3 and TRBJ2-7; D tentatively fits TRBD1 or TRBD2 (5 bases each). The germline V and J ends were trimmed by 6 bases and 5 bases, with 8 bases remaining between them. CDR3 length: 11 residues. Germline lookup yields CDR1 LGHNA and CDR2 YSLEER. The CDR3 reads CASSLGDEQYF. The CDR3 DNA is TGCGCCAGCAGTTTGGGGGACGAGCAGTACTTC.

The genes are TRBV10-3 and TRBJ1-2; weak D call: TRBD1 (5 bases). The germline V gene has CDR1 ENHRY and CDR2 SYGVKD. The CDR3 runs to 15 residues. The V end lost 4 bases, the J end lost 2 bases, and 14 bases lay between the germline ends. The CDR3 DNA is TGTGCCATCAGTGGTGCACAGGAGGGAAACTATGGCTACACCTTC. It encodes CAISGAQEGNYGYTF.

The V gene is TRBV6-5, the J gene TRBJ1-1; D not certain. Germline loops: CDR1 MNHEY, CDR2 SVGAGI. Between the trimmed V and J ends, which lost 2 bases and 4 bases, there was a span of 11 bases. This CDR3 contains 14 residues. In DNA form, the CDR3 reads TGTGCCAGCAGTTACGACGCTTTAAGCACTGAAGCTTTCTTT. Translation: CASSYDALSTEAFF.

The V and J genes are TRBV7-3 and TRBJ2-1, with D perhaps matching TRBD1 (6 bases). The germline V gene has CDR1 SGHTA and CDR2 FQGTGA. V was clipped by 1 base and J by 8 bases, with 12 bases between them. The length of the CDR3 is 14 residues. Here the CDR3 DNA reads TGTGCCAGCAGCTTAAACTTTGCAGGGGATGAGCAGTTCTTC. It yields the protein CASSLNFAGDEQFF.

The DNA for the CDR3 is TGTGCCAGCACAGATTTCGCTGCGAACACTGAAGCTTTCTTT. It encodes CASTDFAANTEAFF. This chain connects TRBV25-1 to TRBJ1-1; D gene unclear. There are 14 residues in the CDR3. Germline lookup yields CDR1 MGHDK and CDR2 SYGVNS. The germline V and J ends were trimmed by 7 bases and 1 base, with 13 bases remaining between them. Combining the CDR3 with reference TRBV25-1 and TRBJ1-1 gives the whole variable domain EADIYQTPRYLVIGTGKKITLECSQTMGHDKMYWYQQDPGMELHLIHYSYGVNSTEKGDLSSESTVSRIRTEHFPLTLESARPSHTSQYLCASTDFAANTEAFFGQGTRLTVV.

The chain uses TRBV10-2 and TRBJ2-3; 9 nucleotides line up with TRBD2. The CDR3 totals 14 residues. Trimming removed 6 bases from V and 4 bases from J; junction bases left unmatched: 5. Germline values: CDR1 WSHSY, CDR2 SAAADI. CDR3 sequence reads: CASRYSGSADTQYF. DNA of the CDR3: TGCGCCAGCAGGTATAGCGGGAGTGCAGATACGCAGTATTTT.

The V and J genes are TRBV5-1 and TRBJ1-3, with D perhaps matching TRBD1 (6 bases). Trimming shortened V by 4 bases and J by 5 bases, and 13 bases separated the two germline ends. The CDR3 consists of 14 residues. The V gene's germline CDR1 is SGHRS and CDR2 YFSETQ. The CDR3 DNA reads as TGCGCCAGCAGCCCCGGGGGCGTTCGAAACACCATATATTTT. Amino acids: CASSPGGVRNTIYF.

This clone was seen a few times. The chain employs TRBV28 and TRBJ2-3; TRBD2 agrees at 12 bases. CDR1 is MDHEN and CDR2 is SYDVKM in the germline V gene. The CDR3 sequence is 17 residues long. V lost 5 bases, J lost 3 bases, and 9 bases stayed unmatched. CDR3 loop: CASSAILAGGSTDTQYF. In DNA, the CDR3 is TGTGCCAGCAGTGCGATACTAGCGGGAGGCTCGACAGATACGCAGTATTTT.

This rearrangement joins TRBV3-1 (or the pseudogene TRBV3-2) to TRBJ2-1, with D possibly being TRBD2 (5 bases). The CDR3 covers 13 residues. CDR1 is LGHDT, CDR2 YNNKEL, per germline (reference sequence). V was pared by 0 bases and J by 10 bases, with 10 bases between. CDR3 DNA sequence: TGTGCCAGCAGCCAAGATAGCGCACAGGAGCAGTTCTTC. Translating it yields CASSQDSAQEQFF.

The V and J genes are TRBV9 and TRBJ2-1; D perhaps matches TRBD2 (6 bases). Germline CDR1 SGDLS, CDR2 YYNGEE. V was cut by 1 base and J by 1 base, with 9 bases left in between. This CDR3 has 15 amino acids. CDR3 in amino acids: CASSVNRGSYNEQFF. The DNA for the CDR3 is TGTGCCAGCAGCGTAAACCGGGGGTCCTACAATGAGCAGTTCTTC. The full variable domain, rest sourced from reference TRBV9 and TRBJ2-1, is DSGVTQTPKHLITATGQRVTLRCSPRSGDLSVYWYQQSLDQGLQFLIQYYNGEERAKGNILERFSAQQFPDLHSELNLSSLELGDSALYFCASSVNRGSYNEQFFGPGTRLTVL.

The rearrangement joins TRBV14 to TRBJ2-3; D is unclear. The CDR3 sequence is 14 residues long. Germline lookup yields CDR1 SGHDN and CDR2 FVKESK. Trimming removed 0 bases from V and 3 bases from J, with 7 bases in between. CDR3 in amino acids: CASSQDIVTDTQYF. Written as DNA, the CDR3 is TGTGCCAGCAGCCAAGATATCGTGACAGATACGCAGTATTTT.

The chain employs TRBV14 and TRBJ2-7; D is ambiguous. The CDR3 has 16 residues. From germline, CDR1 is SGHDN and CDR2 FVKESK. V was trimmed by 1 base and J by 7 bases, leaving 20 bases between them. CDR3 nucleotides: TGTGCCAGCAGCCAAGCTCCCACGGACCCGAACGGGGAGCAGTACTTC. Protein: CASSQAPTDPNGEQYF.

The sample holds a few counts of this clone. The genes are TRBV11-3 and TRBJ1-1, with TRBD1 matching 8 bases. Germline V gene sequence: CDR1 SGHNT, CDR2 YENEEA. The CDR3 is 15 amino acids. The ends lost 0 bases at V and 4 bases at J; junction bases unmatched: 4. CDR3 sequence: CASSLDGQGATEAFF. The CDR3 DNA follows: TGTGCCAGCAGCTTAGATGGCCAGGGGGCCACTGAAGCTTTCTTT.

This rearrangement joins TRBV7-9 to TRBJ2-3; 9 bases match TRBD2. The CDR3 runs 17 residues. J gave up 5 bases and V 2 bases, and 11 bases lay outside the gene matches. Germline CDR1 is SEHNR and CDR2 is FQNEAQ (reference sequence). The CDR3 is CASSLRREGRGGDTQYF. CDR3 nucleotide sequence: TGTGCCAGCAGCTTAAGGCGGGAGGGCCGAGGGGGAGATACGCAGTATTTT.

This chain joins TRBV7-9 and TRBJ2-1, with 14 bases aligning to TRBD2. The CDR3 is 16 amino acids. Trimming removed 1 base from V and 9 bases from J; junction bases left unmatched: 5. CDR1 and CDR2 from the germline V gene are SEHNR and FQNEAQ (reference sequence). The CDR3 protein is CASSLGYGTSGSEQFF. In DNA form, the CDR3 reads TGTGCCAGCAGCTTAGGGTACGGGACTAGCGGGAGTGAGCAGTTCTTC. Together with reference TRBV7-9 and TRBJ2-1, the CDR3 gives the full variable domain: DTGVSQNPRHKITKRGQNVTFRCDPISEHNRLYWYRQTLGQGPEFLTYFQNEAQLEKSRLLSDRFSAERPKGSFSTLEIQRTEQGDSAMYLCASSLGYGTSGSEQFFGPGTRLTVL.

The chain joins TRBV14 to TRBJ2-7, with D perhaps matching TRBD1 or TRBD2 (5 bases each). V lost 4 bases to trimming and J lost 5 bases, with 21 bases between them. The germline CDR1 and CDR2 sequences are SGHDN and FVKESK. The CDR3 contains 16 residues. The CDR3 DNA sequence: TGTGCCAGCAGCCCTCTAATACGAGGGGACGGCAACGAGCAGTACTTC. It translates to CASSPLIRGDGNEQYF.

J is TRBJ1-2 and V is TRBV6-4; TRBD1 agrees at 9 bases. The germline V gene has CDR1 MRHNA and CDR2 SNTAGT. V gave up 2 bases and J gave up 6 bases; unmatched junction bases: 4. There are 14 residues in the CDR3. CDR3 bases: TGTGCCAGCAGTGACACCGGGACAGGGCATGGCTACACCTTC. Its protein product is CASSDTGTGHGYTF.

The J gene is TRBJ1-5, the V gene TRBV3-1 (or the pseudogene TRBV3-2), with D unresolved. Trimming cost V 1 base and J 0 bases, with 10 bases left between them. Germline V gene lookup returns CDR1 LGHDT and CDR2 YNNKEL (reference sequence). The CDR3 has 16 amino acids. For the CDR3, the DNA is TGTGCCAGCAGCCAAGGGTCAGACTATAGCAATCAGCCCCAGCATTTT. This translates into CASSQGSDYSNQPQHF.

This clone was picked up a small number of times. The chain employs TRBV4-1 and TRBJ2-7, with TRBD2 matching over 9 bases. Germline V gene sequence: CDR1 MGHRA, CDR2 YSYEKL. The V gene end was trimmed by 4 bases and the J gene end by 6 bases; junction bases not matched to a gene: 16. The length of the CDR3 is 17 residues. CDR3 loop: CASSLKTPGAGGTEQYF. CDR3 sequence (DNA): TGCGCCAGCAGCCTCAAGACCCCTGGAGCGGGAGGAACCGAGCAGTACTTC.

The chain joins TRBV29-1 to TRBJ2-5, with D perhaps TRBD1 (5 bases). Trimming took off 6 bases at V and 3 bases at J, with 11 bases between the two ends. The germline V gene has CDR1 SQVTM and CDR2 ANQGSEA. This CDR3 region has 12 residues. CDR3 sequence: CSVSGPEETQYF. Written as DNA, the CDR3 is TGCAGCGTCTCAGGGCCTGAAGAGACCCAGTACTTC.

In nucleotides, the CDR3 is TGCGCCAGCAGCCCGGTGGGTGGACTAGGGAAAAACGAGCAGTACTTC. Encoded protein: CASSPVGGLGKNEQYF. The J gene is TRBJ2-7, the V gene TRBV5-1, with 7 bases fitting TRBD2. Germline V gene data show CDR1 as SGHRS and CDR2 as YFSETQ. This CDR3 contains 16 residues. Trimming took 4 bases from V and 5 from J; bases not matched to a gene: 15.

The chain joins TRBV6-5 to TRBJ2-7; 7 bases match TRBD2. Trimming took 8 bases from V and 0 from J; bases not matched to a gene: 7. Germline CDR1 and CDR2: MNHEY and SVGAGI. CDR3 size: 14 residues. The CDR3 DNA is TGTGCCAGCGAACTAGCGCCTAGCTCCTACGAGCAGTACTTC. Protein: CASELAPSSYEQYF.

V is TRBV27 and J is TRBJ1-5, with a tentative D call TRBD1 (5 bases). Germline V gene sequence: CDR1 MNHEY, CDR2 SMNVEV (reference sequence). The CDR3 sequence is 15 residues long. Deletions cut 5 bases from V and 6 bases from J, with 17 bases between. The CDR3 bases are TGTGCCAGCAGTCTTATGGGGGAGGCGTTTCAGCCCCAGCATTTT. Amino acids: CASSLMGEAFQPQHF.

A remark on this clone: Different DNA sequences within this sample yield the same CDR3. The chain's CDR3 is CASSPGQGNEQFF. The CDR3 DNA reads as TGTGCCAGCTCACCGGGGCAGGGCAATGAGCAGTTCTTC. The chain couples TRBV18 to TRBJ2-1, with D possibly being TRBD1 (5 bases). V shed 3 bases and J shed 6 bases, with 9 bases lying between them. Looked up from germline, CDR1 is KGHSH and CDR2 is LQKENI. The CDR3 sequence is 13 residues long.